This entry is about one T cell receptor beta chain. Its target antigen remains unknown. Base qualities are missing; no much larger clone stands one base away. The library came from the immunoSEQ multiplex PCR assay. In the paper's pipeline: A statistical classification framework was built to diagnose cytomegalovirus status from the catalog of TCR beta chain sequences. TCRdb limited this immuneACCESS table to in-frame rearrangements with V and J called. A share of clones is missing; checked studies link under half to unresolved V genes, and the rest is unexplained. V and J calls and clone size come straight from that table; D and trimming were deduced from the DNA. A total of tens of thousands of clones appear in this sample, roughly 94% of them only once. The top ten hold 2% to 2.5% of the sample. The data derive from a study of cytomegalovirus exposure and HLA in healthy donors (dated by TCRdb to about 2017). The study in broad terms: According to a later analysis, the roughly 120 validation repertoires were produced on the same platform as the 666 repertoires of the first cohort. The study aimed to test whether cataloging public T cell receptors could reveal signatures of past pathogen exposure. In addition to the first cohort of 666 subjects, a separate validation cohort of 120 different subjects was used. The study combined high-throughput TCR immunosequencing, statistical association of individual TCRs with disease status, and machine learning to predict cytomegalovirus infection status.

The CDR3, cysteine through phenylalanine, is 16 amino acids long. CDR3 DNA is the only sequence kept; it has 48 bases, read in frame from the first base. Trimming removed 0 bases from V and 2 bases from J, leaving 11 bases between the germline ends. The germline V gene gives CDR1 as SGHRS and CDR2 as YFSETQ. Overall study outcomes, separate from this receptor: All 120 or so repertoires were used to score co-occurrence in the validation cohort in a later analysis, because that analysis had no HLA typing for the cohort. The study gave a list of about 170 TCR beta chains associated with cytomegalovirus. Three of the identified cytomegalovirus-associated TCR beta chains were confirmed in vitro to be specific for cytomegalovirus antigens. Of the cluster scores, around 95% were above 0 in a later analysis, which found that TCRs clustered in the first cohort also tended to co-occur in the 120 validation repertoires. While some public TCRs were present in many individuals, most TCR sequences turned up only very rarely across donors. The classifier was reported to diagnose cytomegalovirus status with high specificity and sensitivity in both the original and validation cohorts. The authors suggested that the approach could potentially be extended to other disease states and immunological phenotypes.

Separate from the approximately 700-subject first cohort, the validation cohort of 90 to 150 subjects was the group to which the donors belonged. This receptor chain uses TRBV5-1 and TRBJ2-2, with a weak D call of TRBD1 (6 bases match). Material: PBMCs. This clonotype originated in a man younger than 30 in good health and CMV-seronegative. The CDR3 region reads CASSLDPGHNTGELFF. The DNA sequence is as follows: TGCGCCAGCAGCTTGGATCCGGGACATAACACCGGGGAGCTGTTTTTT.